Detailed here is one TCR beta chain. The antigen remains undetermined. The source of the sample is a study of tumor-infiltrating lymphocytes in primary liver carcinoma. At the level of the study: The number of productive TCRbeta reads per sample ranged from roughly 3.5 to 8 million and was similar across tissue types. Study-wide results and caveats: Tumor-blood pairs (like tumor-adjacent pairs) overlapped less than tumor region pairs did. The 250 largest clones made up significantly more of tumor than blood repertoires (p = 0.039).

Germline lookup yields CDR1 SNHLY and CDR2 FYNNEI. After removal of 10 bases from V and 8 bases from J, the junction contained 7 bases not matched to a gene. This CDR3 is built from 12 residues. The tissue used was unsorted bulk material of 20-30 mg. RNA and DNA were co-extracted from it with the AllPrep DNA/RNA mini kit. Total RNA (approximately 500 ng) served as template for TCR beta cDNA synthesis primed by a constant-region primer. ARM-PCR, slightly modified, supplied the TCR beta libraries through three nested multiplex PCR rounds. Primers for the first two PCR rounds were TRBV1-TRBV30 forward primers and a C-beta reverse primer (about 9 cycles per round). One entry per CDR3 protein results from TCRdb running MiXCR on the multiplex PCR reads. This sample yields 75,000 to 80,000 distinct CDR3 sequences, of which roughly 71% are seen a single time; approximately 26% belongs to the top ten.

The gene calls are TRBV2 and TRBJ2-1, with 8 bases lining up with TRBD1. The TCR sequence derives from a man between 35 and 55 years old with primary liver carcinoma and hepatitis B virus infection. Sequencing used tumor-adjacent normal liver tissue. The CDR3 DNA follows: TGTGCCAATTCGACAGGGGATGATGAGCAGTTCTTC. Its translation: CANSTGDDEQFF. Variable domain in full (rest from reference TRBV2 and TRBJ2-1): EPEVTQTPSHQVTQMGQEVILRCVPISNHLYFYWYRQILGQKVEFLVSFYNNEISEKSEIFDDQFSVERPDGSNFTLKIRSTKLEDSAMYFCANSTGDDEQFFGPGTRLTVL.